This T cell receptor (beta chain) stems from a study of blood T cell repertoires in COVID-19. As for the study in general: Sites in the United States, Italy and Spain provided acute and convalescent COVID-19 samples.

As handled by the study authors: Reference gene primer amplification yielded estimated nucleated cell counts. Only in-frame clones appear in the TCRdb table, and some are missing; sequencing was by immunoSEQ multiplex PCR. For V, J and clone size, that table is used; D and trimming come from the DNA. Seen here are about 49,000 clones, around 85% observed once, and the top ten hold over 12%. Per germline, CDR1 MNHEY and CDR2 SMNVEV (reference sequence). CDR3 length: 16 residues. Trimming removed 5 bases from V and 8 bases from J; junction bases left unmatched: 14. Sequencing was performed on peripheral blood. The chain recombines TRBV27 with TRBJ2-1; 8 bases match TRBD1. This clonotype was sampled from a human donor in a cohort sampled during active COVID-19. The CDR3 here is CASSKSDRGFDDEQFF. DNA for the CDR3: TGTGCCAGCAGTAAATCCGACAGGGGATTTGATGATGAGCAGTTCTTC.